This T cell receptor beta chain came from a study of blood T cell repertoires in COVID-19. Here immunoSEQ multiplex PCR was the method, and the copy in TCRdb shows in-frame clones only, minus some. Of a few hundred thousand clones listed, roughly 90% are singletons. This clone was detected only a few times. The clonotype originates from a woman aged 50 to 60 who had been exposed to COVID-19. Sequencing was done on a sample of PBMCs or T cells enriched from blood (not recorded which).

The CDR3 sequence: CASSPAGGYEQYF. The DNA of the CDR3 is TGCGCCAGCAGCCCAGCGGGGGGCTACGAGCAGTACTTC. The J gene is TRBJ2-7, the V gene TRBV4-1; TRBD2 aligns across 9 bases. The CDR3 contains 13 residues. Looked up from germline, CDR1 is MGHRA and CDR2 is YSYEKL. Germline trimming cut 4 bases from V and 3 bases from J; bases unmatched to any gene: 1.